Listed here are 27 T cell receptor beta chains from one sample, sequenced in a study of Graves' ophthalmopathy and Graves' hyperthyroidism. Amplified TCR beta CDR3 regions were obtained using RNA transcripts as template. HTBI primers primed a first-round RT-PCR, and a second-round multiplex PCR followed. TCRdb re-analysed the multiplex PCR reads in MiXCR, keeping a single row per CDR3 protein. The table shows more than 300,000 distinct CDR3 sequences, with about 18% occurring only once. What was sequenced was peripheral blood. All receptors derive from an adult woman with stable Graves' hyperthyroidism.

This clonotype was recorded at least ten times. This chain joins TRBV20-1 and TRBJ1-1; possibly TRBD1 for D (6 bases). In germline, CDR1 is DFQATT, CDR2 SNEGSKA (reference sequence). The germline V and J ends were trimmed by 3 bases and 2 bases, with 16 bases remaining between them. The CDR3 runs to 15 residues. In DNA, the CDR3 is TGCAGTGCTAGCCCGGCTGACAGGATAAACACTGAAGCTTTCTTT. This encodes CSASPADRINTEAFF.

Many counts were recorded for this clonotype. The V and J genes are TRBV2 and TRBJ1-5, with D uncertain. The CDR3 is 16 amino acids. V dropped 1 base and J dropped 6 bases, with 16 bases sitting between them. CDR1 SNHLY and CDR2 FYNNEI come from the germline V gene. The CDR3 DNA reads TGTGCCAGCAGTGAAGGGACGGACGGAGGGAGTCAGCCCCAGCATTTT. Encoded protein: CASSEGTDGGSQPQHF.

This clonotype was picked up many times. This rearrangement joins TRBV10-3 to TRBJ2-5; TRBD1 matches at 7 bases. The CDR3 has 15 residues. V lost 3 bases to trimming and J lost 5 bases; unmatched junction nucleotides: 9. Germline assignment: CDR1 ENHRY and CDR2 SYGVKD. The CDR3 protein is CAISDPSIQGETQYF. The CDR3 nucleotides read TGTGCCATCAGTGACCCCAGCATACAGGGGGAGACCCAGTACTTC.

This clonotype has ten or more counts. The V and J genes are TRBV5-1 and TRBJ2-2; the D gene is possibly TRBD2 (6 bases). The CDR3 has 15 amino acids. Trimming removed 0 bases from V and 7 bases from J, with 13 bases in between. Germline V gene sequence: CDR1 SGHRS, CDR2 YFSETQ. The CDR3 bases are TGCGCCAGCAGCTTGGCCGCGGAGGGGATCGGGGAGCTGTTTTTT. Protein: CASSLAAEGIGELFF.

This clonotype was picked up many times. The chain employs TRBV6-5 and TRBJ1-1; 7 bases align to TRBD1. CDR3 length: 11 amino acids. Losses at the gene ends were 5 bases for V and 12 bases for J; bases not matched to a gene: 6. CDR1 MNHEY and CDR2 SVGAGI come from the germline V gene. The CDR3 loop reads CASSPRDSPFF. CDR3 bases: TGTGCCAGCAGTCCCAGGGACAGCCCTTTCTTT.

Many counts were recorded for this clonotype. The V call is TRBV15, the J call TRBJ2-6; TRBD2 aligns across 11 bases. V trimming: 1 base; J trimming: 0 bases; junction bases outside the gene matches: 8. The CDR3 length is 20 residues. Germline lookup yields CDR1 LNHNV and CDR2 YYDKDF (reference sequence). The DNA of the CDR3 is TGTGCCACCAGCAGAGGGCCCCTAGCGGGAGGAATCTCTGGGGCCAACGTCCTGACTTTC. Its translation is CATSRGPLAGGISGANVLTF.

The chain joins TRBV19 to TRBJ2-5; 7 nucleotides align to TRBD2. The CDR3 contains 15 residues. Germline loops: CDR1 LNHDA, CDR2 SQIVND (reference sequence). V lost 3 bases, J lost 7 bases, and 11 bases stayed unmatched. CDR3 sequence: CASSIEGGSGGTQYF. Written as DNA, the CDR3 is TGTGCCAGTAGTATCGAAGGCGGGAGTGGCGGGACCCAGTACTTC.

This clonotype was observed many times. This rearrangement joins TRBV29-1 to TRBJ2-2; D might be TRBD1 or TRBD2, each matching 5 bases. The CDR3 sequence is 11 residues long. Germline-derived CDR1 and CDR2 are SQVTM and ANQGSEA. V was clipped by 6 bases and J by 4 bases, with 6 bases between them. The CDR3 nucleotides are TGCAGCGTGGGGACCACCGGGGAGCTGTTTTTT. Its protein is CSVGTTGELFF.

This clonotype was detected ten times or more. V is TRBV20-1 and J is TRBJ1-5; D is ambiguous. Deletions cut 4 bases from V and 0 bases from J, with 13 bases between. This CDR3 has 15 amino acids. Germline CDR1 and CDR2: DFQATT and SNEGSKA (reference sequence). The CDR3 nucleotides read TGCAGTGCTACCACCGACGGGTATAGCAATCAGCCCCAGCATTTT. It codes for CSATTDGYSNQPQHF.

This clonotype was counted a few times. The chain is built from TRBV28 and TRBJ1-2; D is perhaps TRBD1 (5 bases). This CDR3 is built from 13 residues. The germline CDR1 and CDR2 sequences are MDHEN and SYDVKM. Trimming removed 10 bases at V and 8 bases at J, with 20 bases between. The CDR3 nucleotides read TGTGCCACCTCCCGGCACCAGGGAGGGGGCTACACCTTC. Translation gives CATSRHQGGGYTF.

This clonotype was found many times. The gene calls are TRBV6-5 and TRBJ2-7; a possible D gene is TRBD2 (7 bases). Trimming pared 4 bases from V and 2 bases from J, leaving 33 bases between. Germline V gives CDR1 MNHEY, CDR2 SVGAGI. The CDR3 length is 21 residues. The CDR3: CASSSTLYGTISGLRPYEQYF. Here the CDR3 DNA reads TGTGCCAGCAGTTCCACCCTTTACGGGACAATTAGCGGGCTCCGTCCCTACGAGCAGTACTTC.

This clonotype was detected many times. J is TRBJ2-7 and V is TRBV28; TRBD1 is a possible D gene (5 bases). Trimming cost V 3 bases and J 3 bases, with 9 bases left between them. This CDR3 region has 13 residues. Germline V gene data show CDR1 as MDHEN and CDR2 as SYDVKM. CDR3 DNA: TGTGCCAGCAGTTTGACAGCGCTCTACGAGCAGTACTTC. Amino acid sequence: CASSLTALYEQYF. Looking up the rest from reference TRBV28 and TRBJ2-7 gives the full variable domain: DVKVTQSSRYLVKRTGEKVFLECVQDMDHENMFWYRQDPGLGLRLIYFSYDVKMKEKGDIPEGYSVSREKKERFSLILESASTNQTSMYLCASSLTALYEQYFGPGTRLTVT.

This clonotype was picked up many times. The V gene is TRBV5-1, the J gene TRBJ1-1, with a weak D call TRBD1 (5 bases). Trimming stripped 2 bases from V and 4 bases from J, with 15 bases between. The CDR3 loop spans 15 amino acids. The germline V gene encodes CDR1 SGHRS and CDR2 YFSETQ. In nucleotides, the CDR3 is TGCGCCAGCAGCTTATTAGGGGCGCGGGGCACTGAAGCTTTCTTT. As protein: CASSLLGARGTEAFF.

The chain has TRBV12-3 or TRBV12-4 and TRBJ2-5; D is uncertain. V was shortened by 4 bases and J by 1 base, with 10 bases between the two germline ends. This CDR3 is 14 amino acids long. The CDR3 DNA reads TGTGCCAGCAGTTGGGGAATGGCCCAAGAGACCCAGTACTTC. Translated, it gives CASSWGMAQETQYF.

This clonotype has a count of ten or more. The J gene is TRBJ2-7, the V gene TRBV28; TRBD1 or TRBD2 may be the D gene (5 bases each). Germline-derived CDR1 and CDR2 are MDHEN and SYDVKM. Deletions cut 3 bases from V and 6 bases from J, with 15 bases between. The CDR3 is made up of 14 amino acids. CDR3 sequence reads: CASSFGQGEREQYF. The CDR3 nucleotides are TGTGCCAGCAGTTTTGGTCAGGGAGAACGCGAGCAGTACTTC.

Ten or more counts support this clonotype. The chain carries TRBV15 and TRBJ1-2; TRBD1 is a possible D gene (6 bases). Per the germline V gene, CDR1 is LNHNV and CDR2 is YYDKDF (reference sequence). The CDR3 totals 16 residues. The V end lost 0 bases, the J end lost 5 bases, and 16 bases lay between the germline ends. Here the CDR3 DNA reads TGTGCCACCAGCAGAGATCCTGGGGGCGCGGGTTATGGCTACACCTTC. It specifies CATSRDPGGAGYGYTF.

This clonotype has ten or more counts. The genes are TRBV7-9 and TRBJ2-7; 11 bases align to TRBD1. Germline V gene sequence: CDR1 SEHNR, CDR2 FQNEAQ (reference sequence). J was trimmed by 3 bases and V by 5 bases; bases with no gene match: 6. CDR3 size: 15 residues. Here the CDR3 reads CASSPGQGALYEQYF. As DNA, the CDR3 is TGTGCCAGCAGCCCCGGACAGGGGGCCCTCTACGAGCAGTACTTC.

This clonotype occurred many times. The chain employs TRBV27 and TRBJ2-7, with D perhaps matching TRBD2 (6 bases). CDR3 length: 17 amino acids. V was trimmed by 4 bases and J by 6 bases, leaving 25 bases between them. Germline CDR1 and CDR2: MNHEY and SMNVEV (reference sequence). Here the CDR3 reads CASSSESASVPVFEQYF. CDR3 sequence (DNA): TGTGCCAGCAGTTCGGAATCGGCTAGCGTTCCAGTCTTCGAGCAGTACTTC.

A remark on this clonotype: A much larger clone sits a single nucleotide away, making a read error possible. The chain recombines TRBV6-2 or TRBV6-3 with TRBJ2-4; D is possibly TRBD1 (6 bases). This CDR3 is built from 16 residues. Germline CDR1 reads MNHEY; CDR2 reads SVGEGT. CDR3: CASRGWDTLAKNIKYF. In nucleotides, the CDR3 is TGTGCCAGCAGAGGGTGGGACACCTTAGCCAAAAACATTAAGTACTTC.

This clonotype was found many times. This chain uses TRBV20-1 with TRBJ2-2; no clear D. Germline CDR1 and CDR2: DFQATT and SNEGSKA (reference sequence). The CDR3 has 12 residues. The V and J ends lost 4 bases and 4 bases respectively, with 7 bases between them. The CDR3 DNA reads TGCAGTGCTAACAGACTCACCGGGGAGCTGTTTTTT. Its protein product is CSANRLTGELFF.

At least ten counts were recorded for this clonotype. V gene TRBV10-2 combines with J gene TRBJ2-2; D call uncertain. V was clipped by 6 bases and J by 4 bases, with 12 bases between them. This CDR3 has 14 residues. Germline loops: CDR1 WSHSY, CDR2 SAAADI. CDR3 nucleotide sequence: TGCGCCAGCAGATTCCGCGAGAGCACCGGGGAGCTGTTTTTT. Translation: CASRFRESTGELFF.

The CDR3 loop reads CASSADFPEAFF. The CDR3, as DNA: TGCGCCAGCAGCGCCGACTTCCCTGAAGCTTTCTTT. V and J are TRBV5-1 and TRBJ1-1, with no clear D. The CDR3 totals 12 residues. Germline values: CDR1 SGHRS, CDR2 YFSETQ. Trimming cost V 4 bases and J 6 bases, with 10 bases left between them.

In regard to this clonotype: A junction boundary mismatches the germline segment, possibly from a read error. The V and J genes are TRBV7-9 and TRBJ1-2; 9 nucleotides match TRBD1. The CDR3 has 14 residues. Germline-derived CDR1 and CDR2 are SEHNR and FQNEAQ (reference sequence). The CDR3 nucleotides are TGTGTCAGCCAACAGGGGGCCTCTGGCTATGGCTACACCTTC. The encoded protein is CVSQQGASGYGYTF. Filled out from reference TRBV7-9 and TRBJ1-2, the complete variable domain reads DTGVSQNPRHKITKRGQNVTFRCDPISEHNRLYWYRQTLGQGPEFLTYFQNEAQLEKSRLLSDRFSAERPKGSFSTLEIQRTEQGDSAMYLCVSQQGASGYGYTFGSGTRLTVV.

The chain carries TRBV20-1 and TRBJ1-2, with D perhaps matching TRBD1 (6 bases). V lost 0 bases, J lost 4 bases, and 15 bases lay in between. The V gene's germline CDR1 is DFQATT and CDR2 SNEGSKA (reference sequence). The CDR3 sequence is 15 residues long. The CDR3 nucleotides read TGCAGTGCTAGAGATAACAGGGACCGGAGCTATGGCTACACCTTC. Its protein is CSARDNRDRSYGYTF.

This clonotype occurred a few times. This chain joins TRBV25-1 and TRBJ1-2; D uncertain. Germline CDR1 is MGHDK and CDR2 is SYGVNS. V was shortened by 2 bases and J by 8 bases, with 12 bases between the two germline ends. The CDR3 runs to 13 residues. The CDR3 coding sequence is TGTGCCAGCAGTGAAAATCTCAAGGGAGGCTACACCTTC. It translates to CASSENLKGGYTF.

This clonotype was observed at least ten times. The chain has TRBV29-1 and TRBJ2-7, with a weak D call TRBD1 (5 bases). Germline CDR1 and CDR2: SQVTM and ANQGSEA. The CDR3 contains 14 residues. The V and J ends lost 7 bases and 3 bases respectively, with 19 bases between them. In nucleotides, the CDR3 is TGCAGCGCCCTAGGGGCCGGGTCTGGCTACGAGCAGTACTTC. Protein product: CSALGAGSGYEQYF.

This clonotype was picked up many times. V and J are TRBV19 and TRBJ2-2, with 7 positions matching TRBD2. With V trimmed by 10 bases and J by 4 bases, 18 bases remained unmatched. The CDR3 length is 17 residues. From germline, CDR1 is LNHDA and CDR2 SQIVND (reference sequence). This chain's CDR3 is CATTNRGGRSGTGELFF. In nucleotides, the CDR3 is TGTGCCACCACTAATCGGGGCGGGAGAAGTGGCACCGGGGAGCTGTTTTTT.